Sequencing of this T cell receptor beta chain was carried out in a study of OX40 agonist ivuxolimab in advanced cancers. Study background: Averaging roughly 60 years in age, with a range of roughly 20 to 79, the cohort was 80% to 90% male.

In germline, CDR1 is ENHRY, CDR2 SYGVKD. This CDR3 region has 12 residues. The V end lost 9 bases, the J end lost 6 bases, and 9 bases lay between the germline ends. Clones were sequenced by immunoSEQ multiplex PCR, and TCRdb holds only the in-frame ones, with some missing. The repertoire consists of 75,000 to 90,000 clones, with about 90% occurring once and the leading ten covering more than 8.5%. Sequencing used CD4+ or CD8+ T cells sorted from blood, obtained in a trial of the OX40 agonist ivuxolimab. The receptor was derived from an adult with an advanced solid tumor such as melanoma, head and neck, liver or kidney cancer. The rearrangement links TRBV10-3 to TRBJ1-6; D is unresolved. In DNA form, the CDR3 reads TGTGCCATACGGGGTGCTAATTCACCCCTCCACTTT. Protein product: CAIRGANSPLHF.